This record looks at one T cell receptor (beta chain) sequence and its context. Its specific antigen is unknown. Base qualities are not provided; no much larger clone lies one nucleotide away. Using the immunoSEQ TRB Survey service, rearranged CDR3 beta regions were amplified from genomic DNA with multiplex V and J primers. Survey-level sequencing depth of up to 500,000 reads per sample was used to keep depth equal across samples. The libraries were purified, combined into pools and sequenced with Illumina technology. Under the source paper's analysis protocol: Productive clonality, sample overlap, pairwise scatters, CDR3 beta length, V/D/J gene usage and productiveness were assessed with immunoSEQ online tools. Calculated diversity was defined as the number of unique rearrangements divided by total templates times 100, and Shannon and Simpson indices were additionally computed. For principal component analysis, Z-score normalized data were analyzed with the R prcomp function and the ggbiplot package. Blood-rectal clonal overlap within each subject was quantified with Morisita's index. The table comes from immuneACCESS by way of TCRdb, which keeps in-frame sequences with V and J called. Part of the clones is missing from these tables; in studies checked, under half for an unresolved V gene and the rest for unknown reasons. V and J calls and clone size are as listed in that table; D and trimming were resolved from the DNA. The sample has about 4,600 clones on record, roughly nine tenths of them singletons. Together, the top ten hold around 1.1% of the sample.

The CDR3 covers 17 residues, taking in both the cysteine and the phenylalanine. This entry keeps only the CDR3 DNA: 51 bases, framed from base 1. Trimming removed 2 bases from V and 0 bases from J, leaving 16 bases between the germline ends. According to the germline V gene, CDR1 reads MDHEN and CDR2 reads SYDVKM. Controls underwent colonoscopy for suspected IBD, had macroscopically and histologically normal endoscopy, and were not diagnosed with IBD within the following year. A blood sample was obtained concurrently with the colonoscopy. The Wizard kit (Promega) was used to extract genomic DNA from blood and intestinal samples. This specimen comes from a study of pediatric ulcerative colitis (dated by TCRdb to the late 2010s). In the study overall: From nine newly diagnosed, treatment-naive pediatric ulcerative colitis patients and four non-IBD control children, paired blood and rectal samples were collected.

What the research found in general, with its limitations: Features of the rectal repertoire distinguished controls, mild-moderate colitis patients and acute severe colitis patients, and in acute severe colitis rectal diversity was lower because of clonal expansions. For technical reasons, blood samples from two patients gave substantially fewer templates, and these samples were excluded from the blood-rectal overlap analysis. Repertoires were derived from total lymphocyte DNA, so rare subsets such as regulatory T cells may have patterns not reflected. Significantly higher autologous blood-rectal clonal overlap was found in ulcerative colitis patients than in controls, which suggested increased T cell trafficking to inflamed tissue. Two rectal CDR3 clonotypes turned up in every ulcerative colitis patient but in none of the controls. With only four individuals, the healthy control group was small.

The sequence links TRBV28 to TRBJ1-1, with no confident D gene call. The sequence was collected from a boy aged 5 to 17 who was a control in a study of pediatric ulcerative colitis. Sequenced input: blood. The nucleotide sequence is TGTGCCAGCAGTTTACTGGGCCTCACTTCAATGAACACTGAAGCTTTCTTT. Translated, it reads CASSLLGLTSMNTEAFF. The entire variable domain, with the stretches around the CDR3 drawn from the reference TRBV28 and TRBJ1-1 proteins, is DVKVTQSSRYLVKRTGEKVFLECVQDMDHENMFWYRQDPGLGLRLIYFSYDVKMKEKGDIPEGYSVSREKKERFSLILESASTNQTSMYLCASSLLGLTSMNTEAFFGQGTRLTVV.